A single sample gave rise to the 18 T cell receptor beta chains below, sequenced in a study of OX40 agonist ivuxolimab in advanced cancers. To prepare the library, the immunoSEQ multiplex PCR assay was applied. TCRdb took this table from immuneACCESS and kept in-frame rearrangements with V and J called. Such tables lack part of the clones; where checked against another copy, unresolved V genes explain under half of the gap, and the rest is unexplained. The sample includes 55,000 to 85,000 clones, with approximately 80% observed a single time. The ten largest clones capture about 1.2% of the sample. Sequences were derived from CD4+ or CD8+ T cells sorted from blood, sampled in a trial of the OX40 agonist ivuxolimab. The receptors come from an adult with an advanced solid tumor such as melanoma, head and neck, liver or kidney cancer.

The J gene is TRBJ2-1, the V gene TRBV7-8, with D perhaps being TRBD1 or TRBD2 (5 bases each). V dropped 4 bases and J dropped 5 bases, with 9 bases sitting between them. The CDR3 is 13 amino acids. CDR1 and CDR2 from the germline V gene are SGHVS and FQNEAQ. CDR3 protein: CASSYGADNEQFF. Written as DNA, the CDR3 is TGTGCCAGCAGCTACGGGGCTGACAATGAGCAGTTCTTC.

The chain carries TRBV5-1 and TRBJ2-5; D may be TRBD2 (5 bases). V lost 1 base and J lost 5, with 12 bases in between. Looked up from germline, CDR1 is SGHRS and CDR2 is YFSETQ. The CDR3 is 14 amino acids. The CDR3: CASSLKGAGETQYF. The CDR3 DNA is TGCGCCAGCAGCTTGAAGGGAGCCGGGGAGACCCAGTACTTC.

This chain connects TRBV30 to TRBJ1-1; D is unclear. The CDR3 length is 16 residues. CDR1 is GTSNPN and CDR2 is SVGIG in the germline V gene (reference sequence). The V end was cut by 1 base, the J end by 3 bases, with 18 bases between. The CDR3 sequence is CAWSALGGWVYTEAFF. The DNA for the CDR3 is TGTGCCTGGAGTGCGTTAGGTGGGTGGGTTTACACTGAAGCTTTCTTT.

This clone occurred many times. The chain links TRBV9 to TRBJ2-3; possible D gene TRBD2, 6 bases. This CDR3 contains 15 residues. V dropped 0 bases and J dropped 10 bases, with 18 bases sitting between them. Germline V gene sequence: CDR1 SGDLS, CDR2 YYNGEE. CDR3: CASSVDAGTSGAQYF. The CDR3 nucleotides read TGTGCCAGCAGCGTAGATGCGGGAACCTCGGGGGCGCAGTATTTT. Full variable domain (outside the CDR3, taken from reference TRBV9 and TRBJ2-3): DSGVTQTPKHLITATGQRVTLRCSPRSGDLSVYWYQQSLDQGLQFLIQYYNGEERAKGNILERFSAQQFPDLHSELNLSSLELGDSALYFCASSVDAGTSGAQYFGPGTRLTVL.

The chain uses TRBV14 and TRBJ2-2, with no clear D. Germline V gene lookup returns CDR1 SGHDN and CDR2 FVKESK. V gave up 0 bases and J gave up 7 bases, with 9 bases separating them. The CDR3 length is 14 residues. The CDR3 protein is CASSQDRVDGELFF. CDR3 nucleotides: TGTGCCAGCAGCCAAGATAGGGTAGACGGGGAGCTGTTTTTT.

V is TRBV7-3 and J is TRBJ1-6, with a tentative D call TRBD1 (5 bases). V lost 5 bases to trimming and J lost 10 bases, with 18 bases between them. The CDR3 sequence is 15 residues long. The V gene's germline CDR1 is SGHTA and CDR2 FQGTGA. CDR3 sequence reads: CASSPQPAGGSPLHF. In DNA, the CDR3 is TGTGCCAGCAGCCCCCAGCCGGCCGGGGGGTCACCCCTCCACTTT.

This clone was recorded only once. The V and J genes are TRBV5-4 and TRBJ1-1, with TRBD1 matching 8 bases. The CDR3 contains 15 residues. After removal of 0 bases from V and 5 bases from J, the junction contained 6 bases not matched to a gene. The germline gives CDR1 SGHNT, CDR2 YYREEE (reference sequence). CDR3 amino acids: CASSLAVTGGTEAFF. CDR3 nucleotides: TGTGCCAGCAGCTTGGCCGTAACAGGGGGTACTGAAGCTTTCTTT.

The chain couples TRBV4-1 to TRBJ1-3; 9 nucleotides agree with TRBD1. With V trimmed by 2 bases and J by 3 bases, 14 bases remained unmatched. The CDR3 has 19 residues. Germline-derived CDR1 and CDR2 are MGHRA and YSYEKL. CDR3 coding DNA: TGCGCCAGCAGCCAACGGTGGGATCGGGGACAGGGAGGTGGAAACACCATATATTTT. Amino acid sequence: CASSQRWDRGQGGGNTIYF.

V gene TRBV19 combines with J gene TRBJ1-1; the D is unclear. Between the trimmed V and J ends, which lost 0 bases and 1 base, there was a span of 6 bases. From germline, CDR1 is LNHDA and CDR2 SQIVND (reference sequence). The CDR3 has 14 amino acids. CDR3 coding DNA: TGTGCCAGTAGTATAGAAGGGCGGAACACTGAAGCTTTCTTT. This encodes CASSIEGRNTEAFF. The full variable domain, rest sourced from reference TRBV19 and TRBJ1-1, is DGGITQSPKYLFRKEGQNVTLSCEQNLNHDAMYWYRQDPGQGLRLIYYSQIVNDFQKGDIAEGYSVSREKKESFPLTVTSAQKNPTAFYLCASSIEGRNTEAFFGQGTRLTVV.

This clone was counted only a few times. The CDR3 coding sequence is TGTGCCAGCAGCGTAGGGGGCCAGGCTAACTATGGCTACACCTTC. Translation gives CASSVGGQANYGYTF. V gene TRBV9 combines with J gene TRBJ1-2, with D tentatively TRBD1 (5 bases). Germline V gene sequence: CDR1 SGDLS, CDR2 YYNGEE. Trimming pared 0 bases from V and 0 bases from J, leaving 9 bases between. The CDR3 is 15 residues long.

The chain employs TRBV2 and TRBJ2-1, with a possible D match to TRBD2 (5 bases). V dropped 3 bases and J dropped 7 bases, with 13 bases sitting between them. Per germline, CDR1 SNHLY and CDR2 FYNNEI. CDR3 length: 14 residues. CDR3 loop: CASSDPGKGNEQFF. The CDR3 coding sequence is TGTGCCAGCAGTGACCCGGGAAAAGGTAATGAGCAGTTCTTC.

The chain has TRBV28 and TRBJ1-6; D unclear. CDR1 is MDHEN, CDR2 SYDVKM, per germline. This CDR3 contains 10 residues. V was cut by 8 bases and J by 11 bases, with 7 bases left in between. CDR3 sequence: CASGVTPLHF. DNA for the CDR3: TGTGCCAGCGGGGTCACACCCCTCCACTTT.

The CDR3 DNA reads as TGTGCCAGCAGACCCCAAGGGGGGCTCCTGAACACCGGGGAGCTGTTTTTT. Translated, it gives CASRPQGGLLNTGELFF. The chain employs TRBV27 and TRBJ2-2; D could derive from TRBD1 or TRBD2 (6 bases each). The CDR3 length is 17 residues. Germline lookup yields CDR1 MNHEY and CDR2 SMNVEV (reference sequence). V was pared by 6 bases and J by 1 base, with 18 bases between.

J is TRBJ2-7 and V is TRBV27; a weak D match, TRBD1 (5 bases). Trimming took 5 bases from V and 3 from J, leaving 17 bases between them. The CDR3 has 15 residues. Germline CDR1 MNHEY, CDR2 SMNVEV (reference sequence). CDR3 sequence (DNA): TGTGCCAGCAGTCCCCGCCCCCAAGGGGTCTACGAGCAGTACTTC. This gives the protein CASSPRPQGVYEQYF.

V and J are TRBV11-2 and TRBJ1-2; TRBD1 matches at 9 bases. Losses at the gene ends were 5 bases for V and 3 bases for J; bases not matched to a gene: 10. The germline V gene has CDR1 SGHAT and CDR2 FQNNGV. CDR3 length: 16 residues. CDR3 coding DNA: TGTGCCAGCAGCAAGGGGACACAGGGGGCCTACTATGGCTACACCTTC. This codes for CASSKGTQGAYYGYTF.

Only one count was recorded for this clone. V and J are TRBV5-1 and TRBJ1-4, with no clear D. The CDR3 runs 15 residues. V was clipped by 4 bases and J by 2 bases, with 12 bases between them. CDR1 and CDR2 (germline): SGHRS, YFSETQ. CDR3 nucleotides: TGCGCCAGCAGCGTCCTGGGCCCCACTAATGAAAAACTGTTTTTT. This gives the protein CASSVLGPTNEKLFF.

V usage is TRBV11-2 and J usage is TRBJ2-3; 8 nucleotides align to TRBD2. The V segment lost 0 bases and the J segment 6 bases; nucleotides outside the gene matches: 5. The germline gives CDR1 SGHAT, CDR2 FQNNGV. The CDR3 extends over 15 amino acids. The CDR3 protein is CASSLEGAGADTQYF. CDR3 DNA sequence: TGTGCCAGCAGCTTAGAAGGAGCGGGGGCCGATACGCAGTATTTT.

The gene calls are TRBV7-2 and TRBJ2-7; no reliable D call. The CDR3 totals 12 residues. Trimming took off 5 bases at V and 5 bases at J, with 10 bases between the two ends. Germline CDR1 is SGHTA and CDR2 is FQGNSA. The CDR3 DNA is TGTGCCAGCAGCATGACATATGACGAGCAGTACTTC. Translation: CASSMTYDEQYF.